The 5 T cell receptor beta chains reported below all come from one sample, sequenced in a study of blood T cell repertoires in COVID-19 (TCRdb year 2020). Libraries were prepared through the immunoSEQ multiplex PCR assay. The immuneACCESS repertoire file appears here via TCRdb, limited to in-frame rearrangements. These files lack a portion of the clones; in checked studies, under half of the deficit traces to unresolved V genes, and the cause of the others is not known. The sample table holds about 150,000 clones, of which about 85% were seen once. Clones ranked in the top ten supply about 8.6% of the sample. Material: PBMCs or T cells enriched from blood (not recorded which). Receptors originate from a woman between 50 and 59 years old who had recovered from COVID-19.

In this sample, this clone turned up once. V is TRBV28 and J is TRBJ1-1, with D possibly TRBD1 on 6 matching bases. V was clipped by 5 bases and J by 0 bases, with 13 bases between them. The CDR3 consists of 15 residues. The germline V gene has CDR1 MDHEN and CDR2 SYDVKM. CDR3 DNA: TGTGCCAGCAGTGATTATACAGGGATGAACACTGAAGCTTTCTTT. Protein sequence: CASSDYTGMNTEAFF.

The V and J genes are TRBV18 and TRBJ1-4; D call uncertain. This CDR3 has 16 residues. CDR1 and CDR2 from the germline V gene are KGHSH and LQKENI. The V end was cut by 4 bases, the J end by 5 bases, with 17 bases between. The CDR3 protein is CASSQSQRSQNEKLFF. The CDR3 coding sequence is TGTGCCAGCTCACAGTCCCAGAGGAGTCAAAATGAAAAACTGTTTTTT.

The genes are TRBV25-1 and TRBJ1-2; D not certain. Looked up from germline, CDR1 is MGHDK and CDR2 is SYGVNS. The CDR3 extends over 15 amino acids. V was pared by 4 bases and J by 7 bases, with 19 bases between. The CDR3 DNA reads as TGTGCCAGCAGTGCTCCCCTTCCCCAACCCGGTGGCTACACCTTC. It is translated as CASSAPLPQPGGYTF.

V usage is TRBV7-2 and J usage is TRBJ2-5; TRBD2 aligns across 7 bases. CDR1 and CDR2 from the germline V gene are SGHTA and FQGNSA. V was clipped by 4 bases and J by 5 bases; unmatched bases: 10. There are 15 residues in the CDR3. This CDR3 reads CASSSPRGVRETQYF. The CDR3 nucleotides read TGTGCCAGCAGCTCCCCCCGGGGGGTTCGGGAGACCCAGTACTTC.

The genes are TRBV4-3 and TRBJ1-2; D unresolved. The CDR3 extends over 13 amino acids. Germline V gives CDR1 LGHNA, CDR2 YSLEER. Trimming took off 0 bases at V and 8 bases at J, with 10 bases between the two ends. The CDR3 loop reads CASSQDRRLGYTF. The CDR3 bases are TGCGCCAGCAGCCAAGATCGGAGACTCGGCTACACCTTC.